The clone carrying this T cell receptor beta chain turned up a few times. This entry comes from a study of CD8+CD57+ T cells in acquired aplastic anemia. Germline values: CDR1 DFQATT, CDR2 SNEGSKA (reference sequence). CDR3 size: 12 residues. Trimming removed 3 bases from V and 0 bases from J, with 6 bases in between. Genomic DNA constituted the template upon which TCR beta VDJ and CDR3 profiling was performed. Via MiXCR, TCRdb re-called the reads, giving one row per CDR3 protein. The profile shows approximately 200,000 distinct CDR3 sequences, less than 65% of them singletons. The receptor comes from a human donor with severe aplastic anemia or a healthy control (not recorded which). The chain joins TRBV20-1 to TRBJ2-7; D not resolved. Source material: sorted CD4+, CD8+, or CD8+CD57+ T cells (not recorded which) from PBMCs. CDR3 in DNA: TGCAGTGCTAGTCGCCACTCCTACGAGCAGTACTTC. This translates into CSASRHSYEQYF.